The entry that follows covers one T cell receptor (beta chain) sequence. Its antigen is undetermined. This sample is part of a study of T cell responses to AZD1222 COVID-19 vaccine. Study conclusions and caveats: Regions 160-218 and 743-854 held dominance among vaccine-associated CD4 TCRs, which spanned spike.

Deletions cut 5 bases from V and 4 bases from J, with 15 bases between. The CDR3 sequence is 15 residues long. Germline loops: CDR1 MDHEN, CDR2 SYDVKM. Profiling relied on immunoSEQ multiplex PCR, and the TCRdb table lists in-frame clones only, not all of them. Of about 100,000 clones listed, around 89% were seen once; the top ten hold under 7%. The receptor comes from an adult in good health. Here the sequenced sample was peripheral blood, taken on day 0 of AZD1222 vaccination. This sequence joins TRBV28 and TRBJ2-1; D may be TRBD2 (6 bases). CDR3 sequence: CASSLGGASYNEQFF. The CDR3 DNA reads as TGTGCCAGCAGTCTCGGGGGAGCGTCTTACAATGAGCAGTTCTTC.